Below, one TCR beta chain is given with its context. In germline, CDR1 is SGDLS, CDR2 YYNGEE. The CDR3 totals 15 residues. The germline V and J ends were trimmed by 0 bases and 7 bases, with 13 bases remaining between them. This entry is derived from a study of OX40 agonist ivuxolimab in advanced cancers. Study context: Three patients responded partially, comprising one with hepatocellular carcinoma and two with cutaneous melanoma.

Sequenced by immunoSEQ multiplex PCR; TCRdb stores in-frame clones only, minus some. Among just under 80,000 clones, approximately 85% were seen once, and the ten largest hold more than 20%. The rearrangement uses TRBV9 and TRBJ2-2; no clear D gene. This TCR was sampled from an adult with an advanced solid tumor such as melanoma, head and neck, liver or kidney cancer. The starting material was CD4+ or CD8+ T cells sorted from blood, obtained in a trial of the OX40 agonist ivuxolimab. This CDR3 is CASSVATSGVGELFF. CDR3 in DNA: TGTGCCAGCAGCGTAGCTACATCTGGCGTCGGGGAGCTGTTTTTT.